This T cell receptor beta chain is drawn from a study of response to subunit inactivated influenza vaccine. TCRdb reprocessed the RT-PCR reads with MiXCR, giving one entry per CDR3 protein. The table lists about 620,000 distinct CDR3 sequences, about an eighth of them singletons. The study, taken as a whole, reports: The authors proposed limited new T cell recruitment per seasonal influenza vaccination.

This clonotype was detected a few times. Its specificity is unknown. The sample was PBMCs from blood, taken on the day of vaccination. This TCR derives from a man in his fifties who received an inactivated influenza vaccine.

CDR3 in DNA: TGTGCCAGCAGTGGGGGCGGGGACACCCCGGAGACCCAGTACTTC. Protein sequence: CASSGGGDTPETQYF. The gene calls are TRBV2 and TRBJ2-5; either TRBD1 or TRBD2 may fit D (6 bases each). Between the trimmed V and J ends, which lost 4 bases and 5 bases, there was a span of 17 bases. The CDR3 has 15 residues. Germline V gives CDR1 SNHLY, CDR2 FYNNEI.